What follows are 27 T cell receptor beta chains derived from one specimen sequenced in a study of response to subunit inactivated influenza vaccine. TCRdb reprocessed the RT-PCR reads with MiXCR, giving one entry per CDR3 protein. The table lists roughly 650,000 distinct CDR3 sequences, about 15% of them singletons. Source: PBMCs from blood, taken roughly 13 days after vaccination. The receptor set was obtained from a middle-aged man who received an inactivated influenza vaccine.

In this sample, this clonotype turned up a few times. This rearrangement joins TRBV2 to TRBJ2-2; the match to TRBD2 covers 8 bases. This CDR3 is built from 14 residues. With V trimmed by 6 bases and J by 3 bases, 3 bases remained unmatched. Per germline, CDR1 SNHLY and CDR2 FYNNEI. CDR3: CASRAGAHTGELFF. The CDR3 DNA reads TGTGCCAGCAGAGCGGGAGCTCACACCGGGGAGCTGTTTTTT.

The V and J genes are TRBV12-3 or TRBV12-4 and TRBJ2-7, with 15 nucleotides matching TRBD2. With 5 bases clipped from V and 1 base from J, the junction kept 0 bases outside the gene matches. CDR3 size: 15 residues. This CDR3 reads CASSGTSGRSYEQYF. Here the CDR3 DNA reads TGTGCCAGCAGTGGGACTAGCGGGAGGTCCTACGAGCAGTACTTC.

The chain is built from TRBV6-2 or TRBV6-3 and TRBJ2-4; D is unclear. Germline-derived CDR1 and CDR2 are MNHEY and SVGEGT. The CDR3 totals 13 residues. V was shortened by 6 bases and J by 6 bases, with 12 bases between the two germline ends. CDR3 in amino acids: CASSTSPGNIQYF. The CDR3 DNA follows: TGTGCCAGCAGCACCTCGCCAGGAAACATTCAGTACTTC.

This clonotype was seen a few times. This chain links TRBV27 with TRBJ2-1; 7 bases line up with TRBD1. In germline, CDR1 is MNHEY, CDR2 SMNVEV (reference sequence). The CDR3 runs 16 residues. Germline trimming cut 0 bases from V and 3 bases from J; bases unmatched to any gene: 5. The CDR3 DNA reads TGTGCCAGCAGTTTATCGGTTGGGGACAGCTACAATGAGCAGTTCTTC. As protein: CASSLSVGDSYNEQFF.

V and J are TRBV5-1 and TRBJ1-3; 7 nucleotides line up with TRBD1. The CDR3 is 15 residues long. Germline CDR1 is SGHRS and CDR2 is YFSETQ. After removal of 5 bases from V and 0 bases from J, the junction contained 5 bases not matched to a gene. Written as DNA, the CDR3 is TGCGCCAGCAGTAGGGGGCAGATCTCTGGAAACACCATATATTTT. Protein sequence: CASSRGQISGNTIYF.

J is TRBJ2-3 and V is TRBV11-3; 9 nucleotides line up with TRBD2. V dropped 3 bases and J dropped 1; count of bases not matched to a gene: 8. This CDR3 is built from 17 residues. In germline, CDR1 is SGHNT, CDR2 YENEEA. The CDR3 sequence is CASSLGEGGRGTDTQYF. In nucleotides, the CDR3 is TGTGCCAGCAGCTTGGGAGAAGGCGGGAGGGGCACAGATACGCAGTATTTT. Full variable domain (rest looked up from reference TRBV11-3 and TRBJ2-3): EAGVVQSPRYKIIEKKQPVAFWCNPISGHNTLYWYLQNLGQGPELLIRYENEEAVDDSQLPKDRFSAERLKGVDSTLKIQPAELGDSAVYLCASSLGEGGRGTDTQYFGPGTRLTVL.

The gene calls are TRBV2 and TRBJ2-1, with 8 bases identical to TRBD2. The CDR3 runs 15 residues. Germline CDR1 reads SNHLY; CDR2 reads FYNNEI. The junction had 6 bases not matched to a gene; V was cut back by 4 bases and J by 4 bases. The CDR3 DNA reads as TGTGCCAGCAGTGGGAAGCGGGGGCCTTACAATGAGCAGTTCTTC. It translates to CASSGKRGPYNEQFF. Looking up the rest from reference TRBV2 and TRBJ2-1 gives the full variable domain: EPEVTQTPSHQVTQMGQEVILRCVPISNHLYFYWYRQILGQKVEFLVSFYNNEISEKSEIFDDQFSVERPDGSNFTLKIRSTKLEDSAMYFCASSGKRGPYNEQFFGPGTRLTVL.

This clonotype was counted a few times. The CDR3 loop is CSRSGTRKMEQYF. The CDR3 DNA is TGCAGTCGATCCGGGACCCGAAAAATGGAGCAGTACTTC. This chain joins TRBV20-1 and TRBJ2-7; D possibly matches TRBD1 or TRBD2 (5 bases each). Between the trimmed V and J ends, which lost 8 bases and 7 bases, there was a span of 21 bases. Germline-derived CDR1 and CDR2 are DFQATT and SNEGSKA (reference sequence). The CDR3 is made up of 13 amino acids.

This clonotype was counted a few times. The chain uses TRBV6-2 or TRBV6-3 and TRBJ1-5; a weak D match, TRBD1 (6 bases). The germline gives CDR1 MNHEY, CDR2 SVGEGT. The germline V and J ends were trimmed by 2 bases and 9 bases, with 14 bases remaining between them. The CDR3 length is 14 residues. CDR3 nucleotides: TGTGCCAGCAGTTACGGGGCAGGGGATCTGCCCCAGCATTTT. Translated: CASSYGAGDLPQHF.

This clonotype was counted a few times. This chain links TRBV29-1 with TRBJ1-2; D not certain. The germline V gene encodes CDR1 SQVTM and CDR2 ANQGSEA. V was cut by 4 bases and J by 0 bases, with 12 bases left in between. This CDR3 comprises 14 residues. The CDR3 sequence is CSVVSDGANYGYTF. The CDR3, as DNA: TGCAGCGTTGTGTCGGACGGAGCTAACTATGGCTACACCTTC.

This clonotype was counted only a few times. CDR3 protein: CASSLGAVYNEQFF. CDR3 nucleotides: TGCGCCAGCAGCTTGGGGGCCGTCTACAATGAGCAGTTCTTC. The chain uses TRBV5-1 and TRBJ2-1; D not resolved. Deletions cut 0 bases from V and 3 bases from J, with 7 bases between. CDR3 length equals 14 residues. In germline, CDR1 is SGHRS, CDR2 YFSETQ.

This chain connects TRBV5-1 to TRBJ1-6; D gene unclear. From germline, CDR1 is SGHRS and CDR2 YFSETQ. V shed 0 bases and J shed 1 base, with 14 bases lying between them. The CDR3 contains 18 residues. The CDR3 DNA sequence: TGCGCCAGCAGCTTGGCCGGGATCGGCAAGTCCTATAATTCACCCCTCCACTTT. Protein: CASSLAGIGKSYNSPLHF.

The J gene is TRBJ2-7, the V gene TRBV5-1, with D tentatively TRBD1 or TRBD2 (5 bases each). The V and J ends lost 7 bases and 7 bases respectively, with 15 bases between them. CDR1 and CDR2 (germline): SGHRS, YFSETQ. This CDR3 has 12 residues. CDR3 nucleotides: TGCGCCAGCGGTGAGGGGCTGGGGGAGCAGTACTTC. Its translation is CASGEGLGEQYF.

V is TRBV6-1 and J is TRBJ2-1; a weak D match, TRBD2 (6 bases). The V end was cut by 6 bases, the J end by 9 bases, with 15 bases between. CDR1 is MNHNS and CDR2 is SASEGT in the germline V gene. This CDR3 is 13 amino acids long. The CDR3 DNA follows: TGTGCCAGCAGCAGACTAGTTTTGGGTGAGCAGTTCTTC. Amino acids: CASSRLVLGEQFF.

The chain joins TRBV7-2 to TRBJ1-1, with D possibly matching TRBD1 (6 bases). Germline assignment: CDR1 SGHTA and CDR2 FQGNSA. V was clipped by 4 bases and J by 1 base, with 10 bases between them. This CDR3 is built from 14 residues. CDR3 amino acids: CASSSGQRNTEAFF. CDR3 coding DNA: TGTGCCAGCAGCTCAGGACAGCGGAACACTGAAGCTTTCTTT.

This clonotype occurred many times. The rearrangement links TRBV7-9 to TRBJ2-1; no clear D gene. This CDR3 region has 14 residues. CDR1 and CDR2 (germline): SEHNR, FQNEAQ (reference sequence). The V end lost 1 base, the J end lost 3 bases, and 7 bases lay between the germline ends. The CDR3 DNA sequence: TGTGCCAGCAGCTTAGATTCGGGCTACAATGAGCAGTTCTTC. Its protein product is CASSLDSGYNEQFF.

This clonotype came up a few times. The chain has TRBV14 and TRBJ1-3; D uncertain. This CDR3 has 15 residues. The germline V gene encodes CDR1 SGHDN and CDR2 FVKESK. The V gene lost 1 base and the J gene lost 2 bases, with 9 bases spanning the gap. The CDR3 region is CASSQVTTPGNTIYF. The CDR3 DNA sequence: TGTGCCAGCAGCCAAGTGACGACTCCTGGAAACACCATATATTTT.

This clonotype came up many times. The chain has TRBV14 and TRBJ2-5, with 7 bases aligning to TRBD1. This CDR3 is 16 amino acids long. J was trimmed by 0 bases and V by 4 bases; bases with no gene match: 8. The germline V gene has CDR1 SGHDN and CDR2 FVKESK. CDR3 nucleotide sequence: TGTGCCAGCAGCCCCTGGACAGGCCCGTACCAAGAGACCCAGTACTTC. Amino acids: CASSPWTGPYQETQYF.

In its sample, this clonotype was seen a few times. The rearrangement joins TRBV29-1 to TRBJ1-3; D remains ambiguous. Germline values: CDR1 SQVTM, CDR2 ANQGSEA. This CDR3 has 13 residues. V gave up 7 bases and J gave up 0 bases, with 10 bases separating them. The CDR3: CSGSGNSGNTIYF. The DNA of the CDR3 is TGCAGCGGGTCCGGGAACTCTGGAAACACCATATATTTT.

The rearrangement links TRBV25-1 to TRBJ2-3, with 7 bases identical to TRBD1. This CDR3 spans 15 amino acids. Losses at the gene ends were 4 bases for V and 4 bases for J; bases not matched to a gene: 8. Germline V gene data show CDR1 as MGHDK and CDR2 as SYGVNS. This CDR3 is CASSVRNRGADTQYF. The CDR3 coding sequence is TGTGCCAGCAGTGTCCGGAACAGGGGCGCAGATACGCAGTATTTT.

This rearrangement joins TRBV11-2 to TRBJ1-1; 9 nucleotides match TRBD1. With V trimmed by 5 bases and J by 5 bases, 6 bases remained unmatched. The CDR3 totals 14 residues. Germline CDR1 is SGHAT and CDR2 is FQNNGV. CDR3 nucleotide sequence: TGTGCCAGCAGCACAAACAGGGGGCTAACTGAAGCTTTCTTT. It is translated as CASSTNRGLTEAFF.

This clonotype has more than one count but fewer than ten. The V gene is TRBV9, the J gene TRBJ2-2; 11 bases are shared with TRBD2. The CDR3 has 17 amino acids. V gave up 0 bases and J gave up 8 bases; unmatched junction bases: 9. Germline V CDR1 and CDR2: SGDLS, YYNGEE. The CDR3 region is CASSVAPASGRRGELFF. The CDR3 bases are TGTGCCAGCAGCGTAGCTCCCGCTAGCGGGAGGCGGGGGGAGCTGTTTTTT.

This clonotype was picked up a small number of times. V is TRBV15 and J is TRBJ1-4; maybe TRBD1 (6 bases). Germline V lookup: CDR1 LNHNV, CDR2 YYDKDF (reference sequence). CDR3 length: 15 amino acids. Trimming cost V 1 base and J 7 bases, with 13 bases left between them. The CDR3 nucleotides are TGTGCCACCAGCAGAGGAACAGGGATAGGTGAAAAACTGTTTTTT. Residues: CATSRGTGIGEKLFF.

The chain employs TRBV25-1 and TRBJ2-2; no clear D gene. The germline CDR1 and CDR2 sequences are MGHDK and SYGVNS. This CDR3 contains 11 residues. Trimming pared 1 base from V and 9 bases from J, leaving 3 bases between. Here the CDR3 DNA reads TGTGCCAGCAGTGAATCCCGGGAGCTGTTTTTT. It encodes CASSESRELFF.

This clonotype came up a few times. The junction differs from germline at one of its ends, possibly a read error. V and J are TRBV29-1 and TRBJ2-3, with 7 bases that match TRBD1. Looked up from germline, CDR1 is SQVTM and CDR2 is ANQGSEA. The CDR3 is made up of 18 amino acids. Here the CDR3 DNA reads TGCAGCGTGGAAGGGCCTCACCTGAGGCAGGGGGGCACAGATACGCAGTATTTT. Translated, it gives CSVEGPHLRQGGTDTQYF.

CDR3 region: CSASATSGNTDTQYF. Written as DNA, the CDR3 is TGCAGTGCTAGCGCCACTAGCGGGAACACAGATACGCAGTATTTT. V gene TRBV20-1 combines with J gene TRBJ2-3, with 10 bases aligning to TRBD2. J gave up 2 bases and V 3 bases, and 5 bases lay outside the gene matches. The CDR3 length is 15 residues. The germline V gene has CDR1 DFQATT and CDR2 SNEGSKA (reference sequence).

J is TRBJ2-1 and V is TRBV6-5, with 7 positions matching TRBD1. Looked up from germline, CDR1 is MNHEY and CDR2 is SVGAGI. CDR3 length: 17 residues. Trimming removed 0 bases from V and 4 bases from J; junction bases left unmatched: 9. The CDR3, as DNA: TGTGCCAGCAGTTACTCGACAGGGCCCCTTTTATACAATGAGCAGTTCTTC. This gives the protein CASSYSTGPLLYNEQFF.